This record looks at one T cell receptor (beta chain) sequence and its context. Its target is unknown. The CDR3 consists of 13 residues. Per germline, CDR1 MNHEY and CDR2 SVGAGI. J was trimmed by 6 bases and V by 6 bases; bases with no gene match: 7. This entry comes from a study of cytomegalovirus exposure and HLA in healthy donors. Study observations and caveats: The authors later found TCR association rates varying by HLA locus, with DRB1 most and HLA-C fewest. It has been reported that TCR beta sequences accurately predicted the HLA-A and HLA-B alleles of most subjects.

Amplification used 60 Vbeta primers and 13 Jbeta primers. How the authors handled the data: Counted up in a later analysis, unique TCR beta chains came to about 80 million, with around 10 million shared. Measured with immunoSEQ multiplex PCR; TCRdb has only the in-frame clones, and not every one. V, J and clone size were drawn from that table, and D and trimming were deduced from the DNA. The sample records over 200,000 clones, 70% to 80% being singletons. The sequencing input was PBMCs. The rearrangement links TRBV6-5 to TRBJ1-1; 7 nucleotides agree with TRBD1. The clonotype was recovered from a woman aged 60-75 years in good health and CMV-seropositive. The CDR3 reads CASRGQLSAEAFF. For the CDR3, the DNA is TGTGCCAGCAGGGGACAGTTATCCGCTGAAGCTTTCTTT.